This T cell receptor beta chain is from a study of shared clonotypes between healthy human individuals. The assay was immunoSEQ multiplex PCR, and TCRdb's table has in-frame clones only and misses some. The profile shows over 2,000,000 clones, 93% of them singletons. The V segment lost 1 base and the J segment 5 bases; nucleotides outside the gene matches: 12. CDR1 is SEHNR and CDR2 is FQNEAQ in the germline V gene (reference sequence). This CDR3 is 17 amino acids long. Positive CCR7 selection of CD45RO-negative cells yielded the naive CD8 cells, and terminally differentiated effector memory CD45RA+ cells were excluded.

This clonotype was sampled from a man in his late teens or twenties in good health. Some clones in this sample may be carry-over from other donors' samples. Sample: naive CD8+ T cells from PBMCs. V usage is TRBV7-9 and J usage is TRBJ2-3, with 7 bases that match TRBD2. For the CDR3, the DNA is TGTGCCAGCAGCTTAGAAGGCGGGAGCTGGCAAGAAGATACGCAGTATTTT. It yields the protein CASSLEGGSWQEDTQYF.